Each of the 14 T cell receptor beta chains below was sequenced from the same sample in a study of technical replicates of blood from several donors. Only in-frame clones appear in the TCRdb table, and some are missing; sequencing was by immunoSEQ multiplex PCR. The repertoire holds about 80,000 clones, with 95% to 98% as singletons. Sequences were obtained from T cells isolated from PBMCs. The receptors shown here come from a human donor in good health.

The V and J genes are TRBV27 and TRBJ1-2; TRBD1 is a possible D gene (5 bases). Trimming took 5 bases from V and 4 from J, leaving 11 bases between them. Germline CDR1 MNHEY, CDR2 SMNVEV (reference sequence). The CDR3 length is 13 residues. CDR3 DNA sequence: TGTGCCAGCAGTAAGCAGGGCAGCTATGGCTACACCTTC. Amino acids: CASSKQGSYGYTF.

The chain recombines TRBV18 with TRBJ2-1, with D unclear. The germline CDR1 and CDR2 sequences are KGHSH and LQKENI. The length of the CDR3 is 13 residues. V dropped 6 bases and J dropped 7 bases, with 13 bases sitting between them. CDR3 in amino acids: CASSDTSRNEQFF. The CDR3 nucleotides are TGTGCCAGCTCTGACACTTCAAGAAATGAGCAGTTCTTC.

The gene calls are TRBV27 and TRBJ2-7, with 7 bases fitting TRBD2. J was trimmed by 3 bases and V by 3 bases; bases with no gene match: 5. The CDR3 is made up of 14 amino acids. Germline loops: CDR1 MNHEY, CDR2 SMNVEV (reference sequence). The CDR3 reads CASSFGGRSYEQYF. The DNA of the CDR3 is TGTGCCAGCAGTTTCGGGGGGAGAAGCTACGAGCAGTACTTC.

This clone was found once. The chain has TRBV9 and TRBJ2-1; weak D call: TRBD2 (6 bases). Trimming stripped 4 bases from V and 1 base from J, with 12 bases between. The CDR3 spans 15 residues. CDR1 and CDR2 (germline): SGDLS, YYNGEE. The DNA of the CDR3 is TGTGCCAGCAGCTCTCAGCGGGCGTCCTACAATGAGCAGTTCTTC. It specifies CASSSQRASYNEQFF.

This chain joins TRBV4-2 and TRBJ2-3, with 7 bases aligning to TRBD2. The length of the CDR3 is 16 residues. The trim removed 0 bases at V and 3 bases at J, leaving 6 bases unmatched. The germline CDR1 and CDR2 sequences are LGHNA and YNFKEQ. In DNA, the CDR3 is TGTGCCAGCAGCCAAGATGCGGGAGTAATGACAGATACGCAGTATTTT. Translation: CASSQDAGVMTDTQYF.

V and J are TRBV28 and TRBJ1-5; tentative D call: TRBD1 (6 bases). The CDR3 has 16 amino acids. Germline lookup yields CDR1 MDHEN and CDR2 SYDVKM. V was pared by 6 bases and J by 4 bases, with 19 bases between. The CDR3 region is CASSSGTPITNQPQHF. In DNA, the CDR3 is TGTGCCAGCAGCTCCGGGACACCCATTACAAATCAGCCCCAGCATTTT.

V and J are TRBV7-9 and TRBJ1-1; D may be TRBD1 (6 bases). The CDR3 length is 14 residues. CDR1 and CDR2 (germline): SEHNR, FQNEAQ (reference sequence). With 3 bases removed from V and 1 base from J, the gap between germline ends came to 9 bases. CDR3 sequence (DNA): TGTGCCAGCAGCTTTAGGGGGGGGAACACTGAAGCTTTCTTT. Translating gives CASSFRGGNTEAFF.

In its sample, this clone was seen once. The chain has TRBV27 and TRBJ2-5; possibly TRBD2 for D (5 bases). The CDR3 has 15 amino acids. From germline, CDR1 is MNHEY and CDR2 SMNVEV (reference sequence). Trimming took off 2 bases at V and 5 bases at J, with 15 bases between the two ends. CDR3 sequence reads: CASSLGSSRFETQYF. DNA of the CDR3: TGTGCCAGCAGTTTAGGCTCTAGCAGGTTTGAGACCCAGTACTTC.

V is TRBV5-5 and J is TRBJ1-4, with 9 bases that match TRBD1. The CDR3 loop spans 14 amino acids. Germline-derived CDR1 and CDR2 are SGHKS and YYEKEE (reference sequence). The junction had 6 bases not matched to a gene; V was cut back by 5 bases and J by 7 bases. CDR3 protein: CASSYRGRREKLFF. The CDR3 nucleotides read TGTGCCAGCAGTTACAGGGGGCGGCGTGAAAAACTGTTTTTT.

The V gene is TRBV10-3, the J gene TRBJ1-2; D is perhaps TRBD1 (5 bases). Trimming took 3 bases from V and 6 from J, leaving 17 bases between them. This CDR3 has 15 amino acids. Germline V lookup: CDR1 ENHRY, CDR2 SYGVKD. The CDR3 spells CAISESSGGRDGYTF. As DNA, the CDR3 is TGTGCCATCAGTGAAAGTTCCGGGGGTAGGGATGGCTACACCTTC.

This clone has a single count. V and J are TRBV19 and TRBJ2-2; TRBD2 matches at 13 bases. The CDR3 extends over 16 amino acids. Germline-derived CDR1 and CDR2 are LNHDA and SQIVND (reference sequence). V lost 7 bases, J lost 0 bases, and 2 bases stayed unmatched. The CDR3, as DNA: TGTGCCAGTAAACTAGCGGGAGGGACGAACACCGGGGAGCTGTTTTTT. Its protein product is CASKLAGGTNTGELFF.

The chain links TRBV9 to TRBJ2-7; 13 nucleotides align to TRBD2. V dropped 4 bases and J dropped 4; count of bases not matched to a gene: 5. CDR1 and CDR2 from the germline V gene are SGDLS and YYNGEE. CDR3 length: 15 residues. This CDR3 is CASSPGLAGLYEQYF. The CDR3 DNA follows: TGTGCCAGCAGCCCGGGACTAGCGGGATTGTACGAGCAGTACTTC. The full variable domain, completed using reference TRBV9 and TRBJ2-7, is DSGVTQTPKHLITATGQRVTLRCSPRSGDLSVYWYQQSLDQGLQFLIQYYNGEERAKGNILERFSAQQFPDLHSELNLSSLELGDSALYFCASSPGLAGLYEQYFGPGTRLTVT.

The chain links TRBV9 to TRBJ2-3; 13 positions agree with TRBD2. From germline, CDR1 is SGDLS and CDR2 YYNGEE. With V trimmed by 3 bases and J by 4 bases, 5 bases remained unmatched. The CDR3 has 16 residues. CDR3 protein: CASSAGLAGDADTQYF. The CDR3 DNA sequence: TGTGCCAGCAGCGCCGGACTAGCGGGAGATGCAGATACGCAGTATTTT.

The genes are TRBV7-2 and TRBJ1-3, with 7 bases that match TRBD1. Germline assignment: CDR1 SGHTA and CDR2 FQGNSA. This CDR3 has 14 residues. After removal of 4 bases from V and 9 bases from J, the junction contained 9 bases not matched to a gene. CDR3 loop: CASSYEPQGITIYF. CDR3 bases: TGTGCCAGCAGCTACGAACCACAGGGGATCACCATATATTTT.